The subject of this entry is one T cell receptor beta chain. Profiling relied on immunoSEQ multiplex PCR, and the TCRdb table lists in-frame clones only, not all of them. The repertoire holds around 150,000 clones, with approximately 90% as singletons. The ends were cut back, 4 bases at V and 8 bases at J, with 14 bases in the middle. CDR3 length: 13 amino acids. This record belongs to a study of T cell responses to AZD1222 COVID-19 vaccine. The sequencing used peripheral blood, collected 28 days after the second AZD1222 dose. This clonotype was obtained from an adult who received the AZD1222 COVID-19 vaccine. The rearrangement uses TRBV12-3 or TRBV12-4 and TRBJ1-2, with D maybe TRBD1 (6 bases). The CDR3 loop is CASSSLQGLGYTF. The CDR3 DNA sequence: TGTGCCAGCAGTTCTTTGCAGGGGCTCGGCTACACCTTC.